This section outlines one TCR beta chain sequence together with its context. Its antigen is undetermined. The data are from a study of T-cell memory formation after mild COVID-19. Study-level results: Whether day 37 second-wave clones are SARS-CoV-2-specific was not confirmed.

Germline V gene sequence: CDR1 MDHEN, CDR2 SYDVKM. This CDR3 is built from 12 residues. The V end was cut by 1 base, the J end by 5 bases, with 3 bases between. TCRdb re-derived calls from the 5' RACE reads in MiXCR, one entry per CDR3 protein. The data contain hundreds of thousands of distinct CDR3 sequences, roughly 15% of them seen just once; the ten biggest clones take up 20% to 25%. V usage is TRBV28 and J usage is TRBJ2-4; D unclear. The receptor was isolated from a man aged 18 to 29 who had mild COVID-19 (a few samples of this study predate the infection). Cell type and time point are not known. The material sequenced was PBMCs or a T cell subset sorted from them (not recorded which). The CDR3 DNA is TGTGCCAGCAGTTTATCCGAAAACATTCAGTACTTC. It codes for CASSLSENIQYF.